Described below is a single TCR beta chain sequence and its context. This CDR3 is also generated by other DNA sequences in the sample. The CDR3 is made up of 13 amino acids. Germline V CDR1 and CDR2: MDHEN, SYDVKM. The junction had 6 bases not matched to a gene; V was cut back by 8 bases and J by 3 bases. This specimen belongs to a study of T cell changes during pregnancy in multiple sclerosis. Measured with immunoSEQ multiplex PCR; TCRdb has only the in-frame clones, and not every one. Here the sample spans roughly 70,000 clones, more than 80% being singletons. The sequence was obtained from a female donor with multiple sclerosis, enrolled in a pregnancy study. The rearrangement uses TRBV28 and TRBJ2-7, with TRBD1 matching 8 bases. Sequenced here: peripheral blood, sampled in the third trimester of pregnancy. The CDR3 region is CASSQGQGYEQYF. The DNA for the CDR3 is TGTGCCAGCTCACAAGGACAGGGCTACGAGCAGTACTTC.